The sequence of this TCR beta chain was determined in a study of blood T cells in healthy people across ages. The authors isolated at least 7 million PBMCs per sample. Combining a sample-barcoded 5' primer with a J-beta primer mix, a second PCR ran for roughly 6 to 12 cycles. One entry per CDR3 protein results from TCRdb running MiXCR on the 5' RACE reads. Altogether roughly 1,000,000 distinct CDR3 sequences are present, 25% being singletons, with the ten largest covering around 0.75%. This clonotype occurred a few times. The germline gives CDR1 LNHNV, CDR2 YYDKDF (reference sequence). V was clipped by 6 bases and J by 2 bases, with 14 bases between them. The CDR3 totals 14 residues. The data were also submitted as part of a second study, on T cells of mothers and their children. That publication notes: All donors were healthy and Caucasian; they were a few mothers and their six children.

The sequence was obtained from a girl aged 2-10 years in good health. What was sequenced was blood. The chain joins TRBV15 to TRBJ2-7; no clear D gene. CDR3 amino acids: CATSASLTTYEQYF. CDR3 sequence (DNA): TGTGCCACCAGTGCAAGTCTAACTACCTACGAGCAGTACTTC.